This note documents a single TCR beta chain sequence. Antigen specificity is unknown. A junction boundary mismatches the germline segment, possibly from a read error. The CDR3 covers 14 residues. Germline lookup yields CDR1 SGHNT and CDR2 YYREEE (reference sequence). The sample belongs to a study of CD8+CD57+ T cells in acquired aplastic anemia. Study-wide results and limits: Controls did not differ significantly from patients in CD8+ Simpson's diversity.

The template used for profiling TCR beta VDJ and CDR3 was genomic DNA. In TCRdb, the reads were re-called with MiXCR into one record per CDR3 protein. The sample records about 170,000 distinct CDR3 sequences, 55% to 75% being singletons. The sequenced material came from sorted CD4+, CD8+, or CD8+CD57+ T cells (not recorded which) from PBMCs. The chain combines TRBV5-4 with TRBJ2-7; 8 bases line up with TRBD2. The receptor comes from a human donor in good health. CDR3 coding DNA: TGTGCCAGCAGCACTAGCGGTAACTCCCACGAGCAGTACTTC. Amino acids: CASSTSGNSHEQYF.